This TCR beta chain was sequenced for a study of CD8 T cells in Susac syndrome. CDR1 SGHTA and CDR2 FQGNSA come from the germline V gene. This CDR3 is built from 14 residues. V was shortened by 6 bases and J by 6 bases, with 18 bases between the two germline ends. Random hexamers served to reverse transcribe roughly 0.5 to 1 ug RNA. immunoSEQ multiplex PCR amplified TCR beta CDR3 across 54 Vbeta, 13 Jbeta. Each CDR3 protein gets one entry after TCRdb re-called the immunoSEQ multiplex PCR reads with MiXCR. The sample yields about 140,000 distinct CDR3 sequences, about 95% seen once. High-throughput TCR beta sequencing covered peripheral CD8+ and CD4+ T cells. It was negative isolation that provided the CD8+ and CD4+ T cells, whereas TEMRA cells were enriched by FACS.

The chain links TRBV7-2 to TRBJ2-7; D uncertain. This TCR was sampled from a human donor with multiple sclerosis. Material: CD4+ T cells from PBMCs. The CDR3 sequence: CASSSPGPWVEQYF. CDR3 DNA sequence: TGTGCCAGCAGTTCACCGGGCCCCTGGGTCGAGCAGTACTTC.